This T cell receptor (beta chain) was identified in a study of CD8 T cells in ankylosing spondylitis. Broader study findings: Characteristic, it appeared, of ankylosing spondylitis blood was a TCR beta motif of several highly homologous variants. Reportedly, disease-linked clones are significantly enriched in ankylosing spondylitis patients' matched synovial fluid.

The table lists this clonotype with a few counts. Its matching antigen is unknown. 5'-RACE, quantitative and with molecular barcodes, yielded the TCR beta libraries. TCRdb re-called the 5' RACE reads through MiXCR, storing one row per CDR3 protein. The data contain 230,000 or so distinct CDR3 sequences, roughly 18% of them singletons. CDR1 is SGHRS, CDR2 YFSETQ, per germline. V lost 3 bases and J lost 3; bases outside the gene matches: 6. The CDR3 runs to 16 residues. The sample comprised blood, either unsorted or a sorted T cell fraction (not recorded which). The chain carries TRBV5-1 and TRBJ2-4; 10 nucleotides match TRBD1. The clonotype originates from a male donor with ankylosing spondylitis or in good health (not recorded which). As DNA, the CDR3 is TGCGCCAGCAGCTCGACAGGGGGCTTTGACAAAAACATTCAGTACTTC. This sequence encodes CASSSTGGFDKNIQYF. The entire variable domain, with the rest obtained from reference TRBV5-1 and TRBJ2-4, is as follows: KAGVTQTPRYLIKTRGQQVTLSCSPISGHRSVSWYQQTPGQGLQFLFEYFSETQRNKGNFPGRFSGRQFSNSRSEMNVSTLELGDSALYLCASSSTGGFDKNIQYFGAGTRLSVL.